The rows below give T cell receptor beta chains drawn from one sample of a study of graft-versus-host responses after intestinal transplantation. Only in-frame clones appear in the TCRdb table, and some are missing; sequencing was by immunoSEQ multiplex PCR. The sample shows approximately 17,000 clones, 65% to 90% of them seen only once. This specimen consisted of ileum tissue, obtained roughly 620 days after intestinal transplantation. The source is a human patient who received an intestinal transplant, so some T cells may come from the graft donor. CDR3s leave out the opening cysteine and the closing phenylalanine or tryptophan. D genes are given only for firm matches.

CDR3 protein	J gene	D gene	V gene
ASSLLGTDTQY	TRBJ2-3	.	TRBV27
ASSLDRATDTQY	TRBJ2-3	.	TRBV5-4
ASRTSATGTGGAGQF	TRBJ2-1	TRBD1	TRBV5-1
ASRGGLYEQY	TRBJ2-7	.	TRBV6-5
ASGDSYNEQF	TRBJ2-1	.	TRBV19
ATSLGEVGEQF	TRBJ2-1	.	TRBV15
ASSPRAGNEKLF	TRBJ1-4	.	TRBV18
ASSLEGPHHSGNTIY	TRBJ1-3	.	TRBV7-2
ASSRGQGADNEQF	TRBJ2-1	TRBD1	TRBV7-9
ASSSGTAKVETQY	TRBJ2-5	.	TRBV5-1
ASSGTRQGATEAF	TRBJ1-1	TRBD1	TRBV6-1
ASSLGAGRAF	TRBJ1-1	.	TRBV5-4
ASSEGAVGYT	TRBJ1-2	.	TRBV25-1
GGAGSPLH	TRBJ1-6	.	TRBV12-5
ASRDHRDLGNQPQH	TRBJ1-5	.	TRBV19
ASSRGDTIY	TRBJ1-3	.	TRBV19
ASSSQGTGGIGKGQPQH	TRBJ1-5	TRBD1	TRBV19
ASSLNRRASYGYT	TRBJ1-2	.	TRBV19
ASSKANRGVPYEQY	TRBJ2-7	.	TRBV21-1
ASSTQQRQPQH	TRBJ1-5	.	TRBV19
ASSSPFSNTEAF	TRBJ1-1	.	TRBV5-1
ASSLARGDYGYT	TRBJ1-2	.	TRBV7-9
ASSPQVRQY	TRBJ2-3	.	TRBV6-6
ATTGQGLTEAF	TRBJ1-1	TRBD1	TRBV2
AISEGIEGGRNGYT	TRBJ1-2	.	TRBV10-3
ASSYSQGSDEKLF	TRBJ1-4	.	TRBV6-5
ASSLLAGGSNTQY	TRBJ2-3	TRBD2	TRBV27
ASRQTTGGDDGYT	TRBJ1-2	TRBD1	TRBV6-6
ASSRDYTYGYT	TRBJ1-2	.	TRBV14
ASSQDRGDEQY	TRBJ2-7	.	TRBV4-1
ATRRQGATEAF	TRBJ1-1	TRBD1	TRBV19
ASSGGARAGVSTEAF	TRBJ1-1	.	TRBV9
ASSLGQAGIYGYT	TRBJ1-2	TRBD1	TRBV19
ASLAHNTGELF	TRBJ2-2	.	TRBV6-5
ASSQILGDQPQH	TRBJ1-5	.	TRBV14
ASSLAGQSRHSPLH	TRBJ1-6	.	TRBV5-1
ASSFFSTETQY	TRBJ2-5	.	TRBV7-2
ASSYRGPAGGELF	TRBJ2-2	.	TRBV27
ASSQEQGQGRYGYT	TRBJ1-2	TRBD1	TRBV4-1
ASSTAYGQGNYGYT	TRBJ1-2	TRBD1	TRBV19
ASSPDEQFRPI	TRBJ1-4	.	TRBV18